This T cell receptor beta chain was recorded in a study of cytomegalovirus exposure and HLA in healthy donors (dated by TCRdb to about 2017). A note on the overall study: In an earlier analysis of approximately 640 of the donors, 276 Gb of sequence data and approximately 100 million unique TCR beta sequences from about 179 million T cells were reported. About 300 gigabases of sequencing data and 70 million to 95 million unique TCR sequences made up an early release that covered some 640 HLA-typed donors. Of the roughly 430 genotyped donors, about 84% fell in the genetic ancestry cluster associated with self-reported Caucasian donors. The study aimed to test whether cataloging public T cell receptors could reveal signatures of past pathogen exposure. The study profiled the T cell repertoires of 550 to 700 subjects by immunosequencing and related them to cytomegalovirus serostatus. Besides the first cohort of under 700 subjects, a separate validation cohort made up of over 100 different subjects was used. To predict cytomegalovirus infection status, the study combined high-throughput TCR immunosequencing, statistical association of individual TCRs with disease status, and machine learning. A later analysis re-examined previously published TCR beta repertoires from several hundred donors and added high-resolution HLA genotyping to investigate patterns of TCR occurrence. The later analysis used no new phenotypic data to find candidate immune exposures, relying instead on TCR beta sequences and their occurrence across donors. To decide whether each TCR beta V gene segment behaved as functional or pseudogenic, an earlier analysis of some 600 of the donors relied on high-throughput TCR beta sequencing. Alongside the repertoire data, information on donor age, sex, ethnicity and CMV serostatus was compiled. Genome-wide SNP genotypes for about 65% of the roughly 700 donors were used in a later genetic analysis, which treated that subset as a discovery cohort. All discovery cohort repertoires had been generated using a single sequencing platform. HLA typing included class I and class II loci at four-digit resolution. The number of donors typed differed by locus, with roughly 629-640 for A, B, C, DRB1 and DQB1, more than 500 for DQA1, over 600 for DPA1, and around 460 for DPB1. Five DR-DQ haplotypes were handled as single units for association and clustering because linkage in the cohort was strong. Among roughly 400 genotyped donors of the cohort, an average of around 240,000 unique TCR beta nucleotide sequences were sequenced per donor, approximately 20% of them non-productive.

Libraries were made using the immunoSEQ multiplex PCR assay. The multiplex PCR relied on a mix of 60 forward primers for TCR Vbeta segments and 13 reverse primers for TCR Jbeta segments. The CDR3 region of rearranged TCR beta genes was amplified from genomic DNA by a multiplex PCR assay. On the Illumina HiSeq System, the amplified TCR beta libraries were sequenced as 87-base-pair reads. The published analysis was carried out like this. In a later analysis, tens of millions of unique TCR beta chains were counted across the approximately 670 repertoires, and roughly 10 million of these chains were shared by at least two donors. A nearest-neighbor algorithm error-corrected the raw reads and collapsed the reads into unique sequences, merging closely related sequences to remove PCR and sequencing errors. V, D and J gene segments were assigned by aligning CDR3 sequences to IMGT reference sequences. For a sequence to be retained, a match of at least six nucleotides was required to both a V gene segment and a J gene segment. Rearrangements were called productive when the CDR3 lacked stop codons and stayed in frame with V and J; all others were non-productive. CDR3 was defined according to IMGT convention as the region running from the second conserved V-encoded cysteine to the conserved J-encoded phenylalanine. Sequences without an unambiguous match to a single V gene segment were excluded from the earlier analysis of several hundred of the donors. In an earlier analysis of several hundred of the donors, V segments were called functional above 56.7% productive rearrangements and were called segregating when the between-donor standard deviation exceeded 5%. A statistical classification framework was built for diagnosing cytomegalovirus status from the catalog of TCR beta chain sequences. In a later analysis, TCR nucleotide sequences were compared against IMGT/GENE-DB human TR gene sequences so that V and J genes could be assigned. The TCRdist pipeline was used in a later analysis to assign CDR3 sequences and most-parsimonious VDJ recombination scenarios. In a later analysis, each TCR beta chain was defined by its CDR3 amino acid sequence together with its V-gene family, and reads lacking a unique V-gene family were excluded. As a way to deal with suspected cross-contamination and a sequencing artifact, a later analysis dropped 450 to 600 nucleotide sequences that were highly shared and had low generation probability. In a later analysis, a clonal expansion index for each public chain was calculated from normalized within-repertoire ranks of inferred template counts. In a later analysis, generation probabilities were computed using a VDJ recombination model fitted to out-of-frame rearrangements, and the results were checked against IGoR. In a later analysis, hypergeometric tests were used to score TCR-TCR, TCR-HLA and TCR-CMV co-occurrence, with a repertoire-size bias correction applied to TCR pairs. To estimate false discovery rates, a later analysis permuted the HLA or CMV assignments 20 times. In a later analysis, co-occurring TCRs were grouped using DBSCAN, with TCRdist sequence similarity added in when clustering inside HLA-allele-positive subsets. Co-occurrence clustering excluded repertoires with fewer than 30,000 or more than 120,000 public chains, plus five with anomalous nucleotide sharing. The source is immuneACCESS, and TCRdb retained only in-frame sequences with V and J called. Part of the clones is not carried over; for the studies checked, unresolved V genes explain less than half of this, and the remainder is unexplained. Clonal size and the V and J genes are those of that table, whereas D and trimming came from the DNA. Across this sample there are about 160,000 clones, with about two thirds seen only once. 2.5% to 3% of the sample comes from the top ten.

In total, approximately 690 healthy bone marrow donors made up the cohort. At the time of sampling, every cohort member was nominally healthy, though immune exposures that went unrecorded were likely present. The donor was CMV seronegative and was included in the group of about 350 seronegative cohort members. A peripheral blood sample was collected from each donor, and TCR beta sequencing was performed on peripheral blood mononuclear cells. Genomic DNA extraction from the blood cell samples was performed with the Qiagen DNeasy Blood Extraction Kit. CDR1 and CDR2 are read off the germline V gene as SGHRS and YFSETQ. The CDR3 runs 14 residues from the cysteine to the phenylalanine. CDR3 DNA is the only sequence kept; it has 42 bases, read in frame from the first base. Clipping removes 4 bases from V and 3 bases from J, with 3 as the unmatched junction base count. About this clone itself: Its antigen target is currently unknown. Base qualities were left out, and no much larger clone turns up one base away.

Overall study results and their limits: Specific HLA alleles were associated with over 15,000 TCR beta sequences at a false discovery rate of 0.05 in a later analysis. The sequencing pipeline was judged likely to have produced a cluster of highly shared sequence variants as a technical artifact. In a later genetic analysis, fewer N-insertions in productive TCRs were reported among donors in an Asian-associated ancestry cluster than the 666-donor mean. The earlier analysis of 450 to 700 of the donors excluded roughly 17 rarely observed V segments, including chromosome 9 orphons, because counts were too low. Because the 87-base-pair reads could not distinguish some IMGT-functional V segments, including TRBV6-2 and TRBV6-3, those segments were excluded. In the study, around 150 TCR beta chains were listed as associated with cytomegalovirus. While some public TCRs were present in many individuals, most TCR sequences turned up only very rarely across donors. In a later analysis, several top co-occurrence clusters were reported to appear linked to parvovirus B19, influenza, CMV and Epstein-Barr virus. A further reported finding was that TCR beta sequences accurately predicted the HLA-A and HLA-B alleles for most subjects in the first cohort. The authors suggested that the approach could potentially be extended to other disease states and immunological phenotypes. Correlated functional status among segregating V segments might be attributable to linkage disequilibrium, but an unknown experimental factor could not be ruled out. This cohort had only TCR beta chains sequenced, and the lack of alpha or paired-chain data limited which features could be detected. In vitro tests confirmed that a few of the cytomegalovirus-associated TCR beta chains recognize cytomegalovirus antigens. Broadly in line with IMGT annotations, most TCR beta V segments showed up in productive rearrangements about 87% or about 30% of the time in an earlier analysis of about 500 of the donors. A later analysis found that HLA-associated TCR beta chains were more clonally expanded and had lower generation probabilities than equally common non-associated chains. The classifier was reported to diagnose cytomegalovirus status with high specificity and sensitivity in both the original cohort and the validation cohort. The only immune exposure information available for the cohort was CMV serostatus. Roughly uniform sequencing depth across donors was assumed in presence/absence analyses, although this assumption may not hold. Strong co-occurrence of HLA alleles, especially DR and DQ, made assigning TCR associations to individual alleles difficult. V-gene and J-gene trimming of TCR beta chains was associated with a missense DCLRE1C variant in a later genetic analysis, and the association was replicated in an independent cohort. Most CMV-associated TCR beta chains appeared to be HLA-restricted in a later analysis, and the HLA associations seemed to be driven largely by CMV exposure. Because HLA typing was unavailable for some donors at each locus, only the typed subset was used in association tests. In a later analysis, TCR association rates were found to vary across HLA loci, with the most associated TCRs seen for DRB1 alleles and the fewest for HLA-C alleles.

The sample taken for sequencing was PBMCs. The sequence came from a woman aged 25 to 45 in good health and CMV-seronegative. This chain joins TRBV5-1 to TRBJ2-2, with 7 middle bases fitting TRBD1. The nucleotide sequence reads as follows: TGCGCCAGCAGCCTTACAGGGGACACCGGGGAGCTGTTTTTT. It codes for CASSLTGDTGELFF. This CDR3, with the reference TRBV5-1 and TRBJ2-2 proteins standing in past its ends, gives the full variable domain KAGVTQTPRYLIKTRGQQVTLSCSPISGHRSVSWYQQTPGQGLQFLFEYFSETQRNKGNFPGRFSGRQFSNSRSEMNVSTLELGDSALYLCASSLTGDTGELFFGEGSRLTVL.